This T cell receptor beta chain originates from a study of molecular identifiers for immune sequencing clone quantification. As to this clonotype: Its matching antigen is unknown.

Libraries of naive CD8 cells were prepared from approximately 20,000 to 980,000 sorted cells using 10%, 30% or 50% RNA. Sorting was used to obtain naive CD8 T cells (CD8+CD4-CCR7+CD45RA+). TCRdb analysed the PCR reads with MiXCR anew, one entry per CDR3 protein. The sample holds 600,000 to 650,000 distinct CDR3 sequences, about 20% seen once. Whole-study findings and limits: Sizes of highly expanded clones could be underestimated through identical TCRs sharing a barcode.

The TCR originated in a human donor in good health. Some libraries in this study had Jurkat cell RNA spiked in. Material for sequencing was naive CD8+ T cells from blood, with Jurkat cell RNA spiked in. Subset in this sample: FACS-sorted CD8+CD4-CCR7+CD45RA+ naive T cells.

Written as DNA, the CDR3 is TGTGCCAGCAGCTTTATCGAGTCGCGGGAGCTGTTTTTT. Its protein is CASSFIESRELFF. This sequence joins TRBV7-9 and TRBJ2-2; D unclear. V dropped 3 bases and J dropped 9 bases, with 11 bases sitting between them. The CDR3 consists of 13 residues. Germline CDR1 reads SEHNR; CDR2 reads FQNEAQ (reference sequence).